Following are 17 T cell receptor beta chains from one sample sequenced in a study of blood T cell repertoires in COVID-19. Generated by immunoSEQ multiplex PCR, the TCRdb table keeps only in-frame clones and is missing some. This table holds hundreds of thousands of clones, more than 70% found once. What was sequenced was PBMCs or T cells enriched from blood (not recorded which). Source of these receptors: a woman under 30 who had been exposed to COVID-19.

The chain is built from TRBV7-2 and TRBJ1-3; weak D call: TRBD1 (5 bases). This CDR3 comprises 14 residues. CDR1 SGHTA and CDR2 FQGNSA come from the germline V gene. Trimming pared 5 bases from V and 1 base from J, leaving 9 bases between. The CDR3: CASSPHRSGNTIYF. The CDR3 DNA reads as TGTGCCAGCAGCCCTCACAGGTCTGGAAACACCATATATTTT.

This clone appeared once. The CDR3 here is CASSLGQDTEAFF. The CDR3 region has the DNA TGTGCCAGCAGCCTCGGACAGGACACTGAAGCTTTCTTT. The V and J genes are TRBV5-6 and TRBJ1-1; 7 nucleotides agree with TRBD1. There are 13 residues in the CDR3. Germline V CDR1 and CDR2: SGHDT, YYEEEE. V was pared by 4 bases and J by 3 bases, with 3 bases of the junction left unmatched.

The gene calls are TRBV7-2 and TRBJ2-2; TRBD2 matches 8 bases. The CDR3 is 16 residues long. With 4 bases clipped from V and 1 base from J, the junction kept 5 bases outside the gene matches. In germline, CDR1 is SGHTA, CDR2 FQGNSA. The CDR3: CASSSFGGVNTGELFF. The CDR3 coding sequence is TGTGCCAGCAGCTCATTCGGGGGGGTGAACACCGGGGAGCTGTTTTTT. Using reference TRBV7-2 and TRBJ2-2 for the parts outside the CDR3, the full variable domain is GAGVSQSPSNKVTEKGKDVELRCDPISGHTALYWYRQSLGQGLEFLIYFQGNSAPDKSGLPSDRFSAERTGGSVSTLTIQRTQQEDSAVYLCASSSFGGVNTGELFFGEGSRLTVL.

V usage is TRBV3-1 (or the pseudogene TRBV3-2) and J usage is TRBJ2-1, with 8 bases aligning to TRBD2. J was trimmed by 6 bases and V by 1 base; bases with no gene match: 8. This CDR3 is built from 16 residues. Germline V gives CDR1 LGHDT, CDR2 YNNKEL (reference sequence). The CDR3 loop is CASSQGSGGSFNEQFF. In nucleotides, the CDR3 is TGTGCCAGCAGCCAAGGGAGCGGGGGAAGTTTCAATGAGCAGTTCTTC.

The chain employs TRBV11-1 and TRBJ2-3; TRBD2 aligns across 10 bases. This CDR3 spans 14 amino acids. V was clipped by 4 bases and J by 5 bases; unmatched bases: 3. Looked up from germline, CDR1 is SGHAT and CDR2 is FQDESV (reference sequence). The CDR3 sequence is CASSSGLAVDTQYF. The DNA for the CDR3 is TGTGCCAGCAGCTCAGGACTAGCGGTAGATACGCAGTATTTT.

This clone was picked up one time. The gene calls are TRBV7-2 and TRBJ1-5; 8 bases align to TRBD1. Germline-derived CDR1 and CDR2 are SGHTA and FQGNSA. CDR3 length equals 15 residues. Unmatched junction bases numbered 8, after V lost 5 bases and J lost 5 bases. Here the CDR3 reads CASSPDQGAYQPQHF. The CDR3 bases are TGTGCCAGCAGCCCTGACCAGGGGGCATATCAGCCCCAGCATTTT.

This chain links TRBV12-3 or TRBV12-4 with TRBJ2-7; D not resolved. This CDR3 has 13 residues. The ends were cut back, 3 bases at V and 4 bases at J, with 10 bases in the middle. The CDR3 region has the DNA TGTGCCAGCAGTTTGGCGCAGACTTACGAGCAGTACTTC. Its protein is CASSLAQTYEQYF.

This chain uses TRBV6-1 with TRBJ2-5; 7 bases align to TRBD2. Germline-derived CDR1 and CDR2 are MNHNS and SASEGT. V gave up 4 bases and J gave up 1 base; unmatched junction bases: 3. The CDR3 is 14 amino acids. The CDR3, as DNA: TGTGCCAGCAGTGTAGCGGGCCCCCAAGAGACCCAGTACTTC. Its protein is CASSVAGPQETQYF.

This rearrangement joins TRBV4-3 to TRBJ2-7; perhaps TRBD2 as D (5 bases). Germline CDR1 LGHNA, CDR2 YSLEER. The CDR3 covers 14 residues. The ends were cut back, 0 bases at V and 6 bases at J, with 12 bases in the middle. The CDR3 nucleotides read TGCGCCAGCAGCCAAGATTATAGTGAGGGCGAGCAGTACTTC. It is translated as CASSQDYSEGEQYF.

The V call is TRBV2, the J call TRBJ1-6; 9 bases agree with TRBD1. With V trimmed by 8 bases and J by 10 bases, 6 bases remained unmatched. The CDR3 is 13 amino acids. The germline V gene encodes CDR1 SNHLY and CDR2 FYNNEI. CDR3 nucleotide sequence: TGTGCCAGCGGCACAGGGGGCGGCTCACCCCTCCACTTT. Residues: CASGTGGGSPLHF.

This chain uses TRBV9 with TRBJ2-2; D possibly corresponds to TRBD1 (5 bases). CDR1 is SGDLS and CDR2 is YYNGEE in the germline V gene. There are 15 residues in the CDR3. The V gene lost 4 bases and the J gene lost 1 base, with 11 bases spanning the gap. The CDR3 coding sequence is TGTGCCAGCAGCCCAAGTACAGGGAACACCGGGGAGCTGTTTTTT. As protein: CASSPSTGNTGELFF.

This sequence joins TRBV28 and TRBJ2-1, with 8 bases fitting TRBD1. Losses at the gene ends were 3 bases for V and 0 bases for J; bases not matched to a gene: 7. Germline lookup yields CDR1 MDHEN and CDR2 SYDVKM. The CDR3 length is 17 residues. DNA for the CDR3: TGTGCCAGCAGTTTGCGTGCCGGGACAGGCTCCTACAATGAGCAGTTCTTC. It codes for CASSLRAGTGSYNEQFF.

The chain recombines TRBV10-1 with TRBJ2-7, with 7 bases lining up with TRBD1. Trimming cost V 5 bases and J 1 base; bases outside gene matches: 2. This CDR3 region has 13 residues. Germline V lookup: CDR1 WNHNN, CDR2 SYGVQD (reference sequence). Here the CDR3 DNA reads TGCGCCAGCAGTCCGGGACAGTCCTACGAGCAGTACTTC. Translation gives CASSPGQSYEQYF.

CDR3 protein: CASSTRGTAYGYTF. The DNA of the CDR3 is TGTGCCAGTAGTACCCGCGGGACAGCTTATGGCTACACCTTC. The V and J genes are TRBV19 and TRBJ1-2; 7 nucleotides align to TRBD1. V dropped 4 bases and J dropped 5; count of bases not matched to a gene: 7. The CDR3 covers 14 residues. From germline, CDR1 is LNHDA and CDR2 SQIVND (reference sequence).

The genes are TRBV10-2 and TRBJ1-2; TRBD1 matches 7 bases. The CDR3 consists of 12 residues. Germline lookup yields CDR1 WSHSY and CDR2 SAAADI. V dropped 1 base and J dropped 9; count of bases not matched to a gene: 2. CDR3 sequence: CASSELGGSYTF. In DNA, the CDR3 is TGCGCCAGCAGTGAGTTAGGGGGCAGCTACACCTTC.

The rearrangement joins TRBV2 to TRBJ1-5; tentatively, D is TRBD1 (5 bases). Per germline, CDR1 SNHLY and CDR2 FYNNEI. V lost 3 bases to trimming and J lost 0 bases, with 18 bases between them. This CDR3 comprises 18 residues. The CDR3 loop is CASSDGPGEGNSNQPQHF. DNA of the CDR3: TGTGCCAGCAGTGATGGTCCCGGGGAGGGGAATAGCAATCAGCCCCAGCATTTT.

The chain recombines TRBV6-4 with TRBJ1-1; D is ambiguous. The ends were cut back, 5 bases at V and 0 bases at J, with 10 bases in the middle. Looked up from germline, CDR1 is MRHNA and CDR2 is SNTAGT. The length of the CDR3 is 14 residues. The chain's CDR3 is CASSPTNLNTEAFF. Here the CDR3 DNA reads TGTGCCAGCAGTCCGACTAATCTGAACACTGAAGCTTTCTTT.